These 8 T cell receptor beta chains originate from one sample sequenced in a study of cytomegalovirus exposure and HLA in healthy donors (dated by TCRdb to the late 2010s). Library method: the immunoSEQ multiplex PCR assay. For the multiplex PCR, a mixture combining 60 forward primers for TCR Vbeta segments and 13 reverse primers for TCR Jbeta segments was used. TCRdb retrieved this table from immuneACCESS and kept in-frame rearrangements only. Not all clones are present; in checked studies, unresolved V genes account for under half, and no reason is known for the remainder. This sample comprises 250,000 or so clones, approximately 81% of them detected only once. The ten largest clones represent about 8% of the sample. Sequenced input: PBMCs. Receptors were obtained from a woman between 55 and 75 years old in good health and CMV-seropositive.

This clone was seen a handful of times. This chain connects TRBV30 to TRBJ1-5; D is ambiguous. The ends were cut back, 2 bases at V and 0 bases at J, with 5 bases in the middle. CDR1 is GTSNPN and CDR2 is SVGIG in the germline V gene (reference sequence). The CDR3 has 13 amino acids. The CDR3 here is CAWSYSSNQPQHF. CDR3 sequence (DNA): TGTGCCTGGAGTTACAGTAGCAATCAGCCCCAGCATTTT.

The chain has TRBV7-9 and TRBJ1-5; 7 bases map to TRBD1. CDR3 length equals 15 residues. V lost 5 bases and J lost 0; bases outside the gene matches: 4. Germline values: CDR1 SEHNR, CDR2 FQNEAQ (reference sequence). The CDR3 reads CASSRGTVSNQPQHF. CDR3 coding DNA: TGTGCCAGCAGCCGAGGGACAGTTAGCAATCAGCCCCAGCATTTT.

CDR3 protein: CASRTSGSYEQYF. The CDR3 bases are TGTGCCAGCAGGACTAGCGGTTCCTACGAGCAGTACTTC. The chain links TRBV7-8 to TRBJ2-7, with 9 bases identical to TRBD2. The CDR3 loop spans 13 amino acids. Germline V CDR1 and CDR2: SGHVS, FQNEAQ. The V segment lost 6 bases and the J segment 1 base; nucleotides outside the gene matches: 1.

This chain joins TRBV29-1 and TRBJ1-1; unclear D gene. The germline gives CDR1 SQVTM, CDR2 ANQGSEA. V lost 7 bases to trimming and J lost 0 bases, with 6 bases between them. The CDR3 covers 11 residues. As DNA, the CDR3 is TGCAGCGCACGAGTGAACACTGAAGCTTTCTTT. Its translation: CSARVNTEAFF.

The rearrangement uses TRBV5-5 and TRBJ2-7; no definite D call. This CDR3 contains 14 residues. Trimming took 1 base from V and 2 from J, leaving 10 bases between them. Germline V gene lookup returns CDR1 SGHKS and CDR2 YYEKEE (reference sequence). DNA of the CDR3: TGTGCCAGCAGCTTGAGCTACAGCACCTACGAGCAGTACTTC. Its translation: CASSLSYSTYEQYF.

The J gene is TRBJ1-2, the V gene TRBV5-6; 9 bases fit TRBD1. Germline V CDR1 and CDR2: SGHDT, YYEEEE. The length of the CDR3 is 15 residues. V lost 1 base, J lost 8 bases, and 9 bases stayed unmatched. CDR3: CASSLLGQGNFGYTF. The CDR3 nucleotides are TGTGCCAGCAGCTTGCTGGGACAGGGAAATTTCGGCTACACCTTC.

This clone was seen just once. The chain employs TRBV4-1 and TRBJ1-1; the match to TRBD1 covers 7 bases. The germline CDR1 and CDR2 sequences are MGHRA and YSYEKL. V dropped 3 bases and J dropped 10; count of bases not matched to a gene: 5. This CDR3 has 12 residues. CDR3 in DNA: TGCGCCAGCAGCCATAGGGGGCATACAGCTTTCTTT. Residues: CASSHRGHTAFF.

This sequence joins TRBV19 and TRBJ2-3; no clear D. The CDR3 covers 16 residues. V lost 0 bases and J 6 bases, leaving 16 bases between the germline ends. Germline CDR1 is LNHDA and CDR2 is SQIVND (reference sequence). The CDR3 sequence is CASSIDRWRSRDTQYF. CDR3 bases: TGTGCCAGTAGTATAGATCGGTGGAGATCGCGTGATACGCAGTATTTT.